This entry is about one T cell receptor (beta chain). In the original workflow: Amplification of reference gene primers provided the estimated nucleated cell counts. Repertoires were generated with immunoSEQ multiplex PCR, while TCRdb's copy carries only in-frame clones and drops some. D and trimming were read from the DNA, whereas the V and J calls and clone size are those reported in that table. This repertoire shows a few hundred thousand clones, 75% to 85% found once; its top ten account for 2% to 2.5%. These data come from a study of blood T cell repertoires in COVID-19. Across the whole study: Samples came from the United States, Italy and Spain, spanning acute and convalescent COVID-19. Nucleic acid was either cDNA or gDNA, and it came from T cells, B-cell-depleted T cells, or PBMCs.

The V gene end was trimmed by 2 bases and the J gene end by 3 bases; junction bases not matched to a gene: 10. This CDR3 is built from 16 residues. The V gene's germline CDR1 is ENHRY and CDR2 SYGVKD. V gene TRBV10-3 combines with J gene TRBJ2-7; 7 bases line up with TRBD1. Sequenced material: peripheral blood. The receptor was isolated from a man between 40 and 49 years old who had recovered from COVID-19. CDR3 loop: CAISEPRGTDDYEQYF. In DNA form, the CDR3 reads TGTGCCATCAGTGAGCCGAGGGGGACAGACGACTACGAGCAGTACTTC.